The present entry profiles one T cell receptor (beta chain) with its context. The assay was immunoSEQ multiplex PCR, and TCRdb's table has in-frame clones only and misses some. The repertoire holds a few million clones, with just over 90% as singletons. This record belongs to a study of shared clonotypes between healthy human individuals. The CDR3 covers 16 residues. The TCR was taken from a man younger than 35 in good health. What was sequenced was naive CD4+ T cells sorted from blood. Sample subset: CD45RA+ positively selected. This chain joins TRBV12-2 and TRBJ1-5; the D call TRBD1 from the table was never checked on the DNA. TRBV12-2 is a recognized pseudogene. This CDR3 is CASRLGEGDGNQPQHF. In DNA form, the CDR3 reads TGTGCAAGTCGCTTAGGTGAGGGGGACGGCAATCAGCCCCAGCATTTT.